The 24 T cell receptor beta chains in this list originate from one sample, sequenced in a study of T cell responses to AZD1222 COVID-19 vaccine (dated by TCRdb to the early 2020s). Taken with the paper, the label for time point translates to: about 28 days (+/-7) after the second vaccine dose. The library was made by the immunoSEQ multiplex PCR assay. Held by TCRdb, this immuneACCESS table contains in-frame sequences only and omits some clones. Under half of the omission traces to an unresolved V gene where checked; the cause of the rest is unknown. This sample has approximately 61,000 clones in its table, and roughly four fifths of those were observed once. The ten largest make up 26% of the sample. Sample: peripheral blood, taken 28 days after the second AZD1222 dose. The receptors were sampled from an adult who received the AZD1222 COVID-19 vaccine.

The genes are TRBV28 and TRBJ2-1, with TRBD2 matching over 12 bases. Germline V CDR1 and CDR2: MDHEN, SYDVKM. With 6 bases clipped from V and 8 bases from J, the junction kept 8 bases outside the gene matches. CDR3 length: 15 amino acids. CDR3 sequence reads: CASSSLAGGQDEQFF. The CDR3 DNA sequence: TGTGCCAGCAGCTCTCTAGCGGGAGGGCAAGATGAGCAGTTCTTC.

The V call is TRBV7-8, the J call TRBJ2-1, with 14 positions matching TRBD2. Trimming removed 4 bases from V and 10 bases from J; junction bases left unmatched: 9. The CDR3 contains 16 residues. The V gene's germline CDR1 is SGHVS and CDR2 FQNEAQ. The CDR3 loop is CASSSGTSGSPGEQFF. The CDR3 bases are TGTGCCAGCAGCTCGGGGACTAGCGGGAGTCCTGGAGAGCAGTTCTTC.

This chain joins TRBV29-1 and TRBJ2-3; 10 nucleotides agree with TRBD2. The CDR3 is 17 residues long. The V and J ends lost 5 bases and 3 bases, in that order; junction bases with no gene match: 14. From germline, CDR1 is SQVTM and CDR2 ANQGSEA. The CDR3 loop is CSVQGTSSGRLTDTQYF. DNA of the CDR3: TGCAGCGTTCAAGGAACTTCTAGCGGGAGATTGACAGATACGCAGTATTTT.

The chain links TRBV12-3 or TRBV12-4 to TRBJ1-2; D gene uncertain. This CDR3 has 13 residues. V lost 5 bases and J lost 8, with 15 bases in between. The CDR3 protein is CASSQDYPRGYTF. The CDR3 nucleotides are TGTGCCAGCAGTCAGGACTATCCTAGGGGCTACACCTTC.

The CDR3 protein is CASWEGVSGNTIYF. The CDR3 nucleotides are TGTGCCAGCTGGGAGGGGGTCTCTGGAAACACCATATATTTT. The V and J genes are TRBV2 and TRBJ1-3; perhaps TRBD1 as D (6 bases). V lost 8 bases to trimming and J lost 0 bases, with 11 bases between them. This CDR3 contains 14 residues. In germline, CDR1 is SNHLY, CDR2 FYNNEI.

CDR3 sequence reads: CASSYKVGGTEAFF. Here the CDR3 DNA reads TGTGCCAGCAGTTACAAGGTGGGGGGAACTGAAGCTTTCTTT. The V and J genes are TRBV6-5 and TRBJ1-1; D might be TRBD1 (5 bases). This CDR3 is built from 14 residues. CDR1 and CDR2 (germline): MNHEY, SVGAGI. Deletions cut 2 bases from V and 5 bases from J, with 12 bases between.

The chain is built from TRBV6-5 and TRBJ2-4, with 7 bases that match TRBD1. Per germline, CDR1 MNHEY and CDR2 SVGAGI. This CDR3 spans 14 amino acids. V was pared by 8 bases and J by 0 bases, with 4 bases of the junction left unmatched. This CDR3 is CASDRALAKNIQYF. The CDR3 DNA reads TGTGCCAGCGACAGGGCGCTAGCCAAAAACATTCAGTACTTC.

The CDR3 loop reads CASSPPNSGTGMGEQYF. For the CDR3, the DNA is TGTGCCAGCTCACCACCGAATTCCGGGACAGGGATGGGGGAGCAGTACTTC. V and J are TRBV18 and TRBJ2-7; TRBD1 aligns across 9 bases. Germline values: CDR1 KGHSH, CDR2 LQKENI. CDR3 length: 17 amino acids. With 0 bases clipped from V and 7 bases from J, the junction kept 13 bases outside the gene matches.

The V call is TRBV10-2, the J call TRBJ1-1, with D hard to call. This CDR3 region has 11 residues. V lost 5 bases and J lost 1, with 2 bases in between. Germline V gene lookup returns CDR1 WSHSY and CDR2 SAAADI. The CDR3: CASSKNTEAFF. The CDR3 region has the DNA TGCGCCAGCAGTAAGAACACTGAAGCTTTCTTT.

The CDR3 is CASSEASYGYTF. DNA of the CDR3: TGTGCCAGCAGTGAAGCCAGCTATGGCTACACCTTC. The rearrangement joins TRBV2 to TRBJ1-2; D unclear. The germline gives CDR1 SNHLY, CDR2 FYNNEI. The CDR3 extends over 12 amino acids. The germline V and J ends were trimmed by 0 bases and 4 bases, with 3 bases remaining between them.

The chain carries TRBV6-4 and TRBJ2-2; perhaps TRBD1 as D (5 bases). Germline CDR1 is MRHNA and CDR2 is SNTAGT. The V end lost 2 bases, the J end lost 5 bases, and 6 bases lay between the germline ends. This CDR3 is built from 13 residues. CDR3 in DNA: TGTGCCAGCAGTGACAAGGGGACCGGGGAGCTGTTTTTT. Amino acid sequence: CASSDKGTGELFF.

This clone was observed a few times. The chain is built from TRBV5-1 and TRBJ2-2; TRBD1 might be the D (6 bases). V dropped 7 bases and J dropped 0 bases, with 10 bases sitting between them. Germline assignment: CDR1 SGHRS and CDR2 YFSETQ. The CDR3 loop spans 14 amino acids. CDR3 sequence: CASLGQTNTGELFF. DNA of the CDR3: TGCGCCAGCTTAGGACAGACGAACACCGGGGAGCTGTTTTTT.

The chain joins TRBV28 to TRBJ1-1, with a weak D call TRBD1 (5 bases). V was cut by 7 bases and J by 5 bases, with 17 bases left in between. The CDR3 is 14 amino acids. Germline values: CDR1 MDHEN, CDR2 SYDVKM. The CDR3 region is CASTQSGRLTEAFF. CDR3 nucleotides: TGTGCCAGCACCCAATCGGGACGCCTTACTGAAGCTTTCTTT. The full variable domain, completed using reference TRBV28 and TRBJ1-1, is DVKVTQSSRYLVKRTGEKVFLECVQDMDHENMFWYRQDPGLGLRLIYFSYDVKMKEKGDIPEGYSVSREKKERFSLILESASTNQTSMYLCASTQSGRLTEAFFGQGTRLTVV.

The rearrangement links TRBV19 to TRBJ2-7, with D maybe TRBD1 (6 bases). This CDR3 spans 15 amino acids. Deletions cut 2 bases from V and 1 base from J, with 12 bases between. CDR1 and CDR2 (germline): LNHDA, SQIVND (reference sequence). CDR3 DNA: TGTGCCAGTAGTATATGGACCGGGACATCCTACGAGCAGTACTTC. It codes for CASSIWTGTSYEQYF. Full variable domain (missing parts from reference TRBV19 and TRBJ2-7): DGGITQSPKYLFRKEGQNVTLSCEQNLNHDAMYWYRQDPGQGLRLIYYSQIVNDFQKGDIAEGYSVSREKKESFPLTVTSAQKNPTAFYLCASSIWTGTSYEQYFGPGTRLTVT.

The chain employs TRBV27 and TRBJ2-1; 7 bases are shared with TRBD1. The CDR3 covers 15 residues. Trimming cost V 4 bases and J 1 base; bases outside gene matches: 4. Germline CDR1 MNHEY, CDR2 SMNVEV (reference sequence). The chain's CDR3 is CASSSDRASYNEQFF. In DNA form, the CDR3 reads TGTGCCAGCAGTTCCGACAGGGCATCCTACAATGAGCAGTTCTTC.

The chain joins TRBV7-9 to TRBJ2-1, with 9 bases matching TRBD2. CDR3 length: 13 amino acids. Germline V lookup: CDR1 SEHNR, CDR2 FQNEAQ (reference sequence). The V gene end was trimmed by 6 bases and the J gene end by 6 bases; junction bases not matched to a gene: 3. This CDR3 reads CASRGGRANEQFF. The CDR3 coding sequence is TGTGCCAGCAGAGGCGGGAGGGCCAATGAGCAGTTCTTC.

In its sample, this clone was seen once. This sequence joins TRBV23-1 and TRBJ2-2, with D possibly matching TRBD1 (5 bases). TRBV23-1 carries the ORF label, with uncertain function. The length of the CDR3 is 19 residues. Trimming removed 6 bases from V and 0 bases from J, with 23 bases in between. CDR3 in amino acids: CASSPRRTPNPSNTGELFF. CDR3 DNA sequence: TGCGCCAGCAGCCCTCGCCGGACACCTAACCCCTCGAACACCGGGGAGCTGTTTTTT.

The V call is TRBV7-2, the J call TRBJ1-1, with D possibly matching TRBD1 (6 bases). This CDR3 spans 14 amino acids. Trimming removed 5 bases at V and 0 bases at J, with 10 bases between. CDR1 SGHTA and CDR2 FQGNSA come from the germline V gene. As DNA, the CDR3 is TGTGCCAGCAGCAGGACAGTTATGAACACTGAAGCTTTCTTT. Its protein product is CASSRTVMNTEAFF.

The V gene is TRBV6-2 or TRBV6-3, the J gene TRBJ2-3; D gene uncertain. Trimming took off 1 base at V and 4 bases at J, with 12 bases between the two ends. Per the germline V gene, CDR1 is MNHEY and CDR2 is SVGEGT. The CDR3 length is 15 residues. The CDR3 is CASSYWASGADTQYF. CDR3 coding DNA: TGTGCCAGCAGTTACTGGGCGAGTGGGGCAGATACGCAGTATTTT.

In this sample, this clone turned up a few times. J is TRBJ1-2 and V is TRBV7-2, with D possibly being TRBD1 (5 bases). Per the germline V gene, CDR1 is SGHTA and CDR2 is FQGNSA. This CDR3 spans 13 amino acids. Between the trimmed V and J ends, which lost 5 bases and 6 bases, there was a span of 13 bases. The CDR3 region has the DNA TGTGCCAGCAGCCCCGATAGGGGCAATGGCTACACCTTC. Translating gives CASSPDRGNGYTF.

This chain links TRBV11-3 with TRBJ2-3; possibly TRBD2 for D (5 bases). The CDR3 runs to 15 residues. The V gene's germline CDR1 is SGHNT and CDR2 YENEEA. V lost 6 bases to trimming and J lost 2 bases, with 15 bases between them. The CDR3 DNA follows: TGTGCCAGCAGTGATAGTGGGCTAGCCACAGATACGCAGTATTTT. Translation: CASSDSGLATDTQYF. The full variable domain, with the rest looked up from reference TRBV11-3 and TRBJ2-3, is EAGVVQSPRYKIIEKKQPVAFWCNPISGHNTLYWYLQNLGQGPELLIRYENEEAVDDSQLPKDRFSAERLKGVDSTLKIQPAELGDSAVYLCASSDSGLATDTQYFGPGTRLTVL.

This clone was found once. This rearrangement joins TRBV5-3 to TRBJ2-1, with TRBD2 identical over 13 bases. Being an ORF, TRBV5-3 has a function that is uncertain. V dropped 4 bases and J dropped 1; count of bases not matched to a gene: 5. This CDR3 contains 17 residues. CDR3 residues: CARSQRLAGGSYNEQFF. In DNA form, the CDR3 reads TGTGCCAGAAGCCAACGACTAGCGGGAGGATCCTACAATGAGCAGTTCTTC.

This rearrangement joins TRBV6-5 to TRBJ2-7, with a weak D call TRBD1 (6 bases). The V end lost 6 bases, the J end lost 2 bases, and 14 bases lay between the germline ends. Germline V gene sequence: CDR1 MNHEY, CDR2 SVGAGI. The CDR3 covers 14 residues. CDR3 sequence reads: CASRPRGQTYEQYF. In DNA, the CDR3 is TGTGCCAGCAGACCCCGAGGACAGACCTACGAGCAGTACTTC.

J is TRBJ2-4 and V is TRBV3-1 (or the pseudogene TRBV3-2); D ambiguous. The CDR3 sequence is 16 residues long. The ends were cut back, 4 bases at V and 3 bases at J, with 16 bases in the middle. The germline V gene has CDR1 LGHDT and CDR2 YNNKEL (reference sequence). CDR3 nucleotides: TGTGCCAGCAGCCCGCAAGCCCCGGCTGGCAAAAACATTCAGTACTTC. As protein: CASSPQAPAGKNIQYF.